Below, 32 T cell receptor beta chains from the same sample are listed, as sequenced in a study of cytomegalovirus exposure and HLA in healthy donors. The study ran its PCR with 60 Vbeta and 13 Jbeta primers. Only in-frame clones appear in the TCRdb table, and some are missing; sequencing was by immunoSEQ multiplex PCR. The data show about 100,000 clones, with just under 80% seen just once and roughly 3.8% held by the top ten. Sequenced: PBMCs. The origin of the receptors is a woman aged 40 to 55 in good health and CMV-seronegative.

This clone was detected a few times. This chain joins TRBV7-8 and TRBJ2-7; 16 bases map to TRBD2. The CDR3 consists of 17 residues. V lost 5 bases and J lost 3; bases outside the gene matches: 7. The germline CDR1 and CDR2 sequences are SGHVS and FQNEAQ. Written as DNA, the CDR3 is TGTGCCAGCAGCCCCGGGACTAGCGGGGGGGCTGTCTACGAGCAGTACTTC. This codes for CASSPGTSGGAVYEQYF. The whole variable domain, remainder taken from reference TRBV7-8 and TRBJ2-7, is GAGVSQSPRYKVAKRGQDVALRCDPISGHVSLFWYQQALGQGPEFLTYFQNEAQLDKSGLPSDRFFAERPEGSVSTLKIQRTQQEDSAVYLCASSPGTSGGAVYEQYFGPGTRLTVT.

The chain combines TRBV7-2 with TRBJ2-7; TRBD2 matches 9 bases. Germline trimming cut 5 bases from V and 3 bases from J; bases unmatched to any gene: 8. Germline V gives CDR1 SGHTA, CDR2 FQGNSA. The CDR3 runs 15 residues. CDR3 residues: CASSPSSRGGYEQYF. CDR3 DNA sequence: TGTGCCAGCAGCCCTTCTTCGCGGGGGGGCTACGAGCAGTACTTC.

The chain carries TRBV5-6 and TRBJ1-2, with 7 nucleotides matching TRBD1. CDR3 size: 15 residues. Germline V lookup: CDR1 SGHDT, CDR2 YYEEEE. Trimming took 0 bases from V and 2 from J; bases not matched to a gene: 4. As DNA, the CDR3 is TGTGCCAGCAGCTTGGTCGGCAGGGGGAACTATGGCTACACCTTC. Amino acid sequence: CASSLVGRGNYGYTF.

V gene TRBV2 combines with J gene TRBJ2-5; D is perhaps TRBD1 (5 bases). Germline V gives CDR1 SNHLY, CDR2 FYNNEI. Trimming took 1 base from V and 5 from J, leaving 8 bases between them. CDR3 length: 13 residues. The CDR3 loop reads CASSEEGLETQYF. Here the CDR3 DNA reads TGTGCCAGCAGTGAAGAGGGGTTGGAGACCCAGTACTTC.

The chain recombines TRBV18 with TRBJ1-2; TRBD1 aligns across 7 bases. Germline V CDR1 and CDR2: KGHSH, LQKENI. Trimming at V came to 2 bases and at J to 4 bases, leaving 13 bases not matched to a gene. The CDR3 runs 17 residues. The CDR3 nucleotides are TGTGCCAGCTCACCAGGACAGGAGACCCGAACCTTCTATGGCTACACCTTC. Amino acid sequence: CASSPGQETRTFYGYTF.

This rearrangement joins TRBV10-3 to TRBJ2-2; a weak D match, TRBD1 (5 bases). The CDR3 length is 15 residues. The V and J ends lost 8 bases and 2 bases respectively, with 15 bases between them. Germline assignment: CDR1 ENHRY and CDR2 SYGVKD. CDR3 DNA sequence: TGTGCCATCCAGGCTCGGACAAAAAACACCGGGGAGCTGTTTTTT. As protein: CAIQARTKNTGELFF.

V gene TRBV30 combines with J gene TRBJ2-7, with D possibly being TRBD2 (7 bases). V lost 0 bases, J lost 5 bases, and 26 bases lay in between. Germline V CDR1 and CDR2: GTSNPN, SVGIG (reference sequence). This CDR3 is built from 18 residues. CDR3 loop: CAWSVTGVGGHPRHEQYF. In nucleotides, the CDR3 is TGTGCCTGGAGTGTAACTGGGGTCGGGGGGCACCCGCGCCACGAGCAGTACTTC.

J is TRBJ1-1 and V is TRBV7-6, with TRBD1 matching 11 bases. The CDR3 is 16 amino acids. With 5 bases clipped from V and 3 bases from J, the junction kept 8 bases outside the gene matches. Germline V gene data show CDR1 as SGHVS and CDR2 as FNYEAQ. CDR3 in DNA: TGTGCCAGCAGCCCCGGACAGGGGGCTGTAGACACTGAAGCTTTCTTT. The encoded protein is CASSPGQGAVDTEAFF.

This clone was observed a handful of times. This chain joins TRBV5-6 and TRBJ1-2; TRBD1 matches 8 bases. J was trimmed by 5 bases and V by 6 bases; bases with no gene match: 12. The germline V gene has CDR1 SGHDT and CDR2 YYEEEE. This CDR3 has 15 amino acids. The CDR3 region has the DNA TGTGCCAGCATGCCTTCTCCGGGACAGGTTTATGGCTACACCTTC. It yields the protein CASMPSPGQVYGYTF. Full variable domain (rest looked up from reference TRBV5-6 and TRBJ1-2): DAGVTQSPTHLIKTRGQQVTLRCSPKSGHDTVSWYQQALGQGPQFIFQYYEEEERQRGNFPDRFSGHQFPNYSSELNVNALLLGDSALYLCASMPSPGQVYGYTFGSGTRLTVV.

In its sample, this clone was seen once. V gene TRBV4-1 combines with J gene TRBJ2-1; D perhaps matches TRBD2 (6 bases). The CDR3 consists of 17 residues. V was shortened by 5 bases and J by 0 bases, with 17 bases between the two germline ends. The germline V gene encodes CDR1 MGHRA and CDR2 YSYEKL. This chain's CDR3 is CASSKGSGRSSYNEQFF. The CDR3 bases are TGCGCCAGCAGCAAAGGGAGCGGGCGCAGCTCCTACAATGAGCAGTTCTTC.

This sequence joins TRBV5-6 and TRBJ1-6, with 9 nucleotides matching TRBD1. The CDR3 runs to 14 residues. Germline loops: CDR1 SGHDT, CDR2 YYEEEE. V gave up 3 bases and J gave up 9 bases; unmatched junction bases: 4. CDR3 bases: TGTGCCAGCAGCTGGACACAGGGGGCTTCACCCCTCCACTTT. It yields the protein CASSWTQGASPLHF.

The rearrangement links TRBV30 to TRBJ1-6, with a tentative D call TRBD1 (5 bases). The CDR3 sequence is 15 residues long. CDR1 is GTSNPN, CDR2 SVGIG, per germline (reference sequence). Trimming removed 0 bases at V and 7 bases at J, with 13 bases between. Here the CDR3 DNA reads TGTGCCTGGAGTGTACGTAAGGACATCAATTCACCCCTCCACTTT. It translates to CAWSVRKDINSPLHF. The full variable domain, with the rest looked up from reference TRBV30 and TRBJ1-6, is SQTIHQWPATLVQPVGSPLSLECTVEGTSNPNLYWYRQAAGRGLQLLFYSVGIGQISSEVPQNLSASRPQDRQFILSSKKLLLSDSGFYLCAWSVRKDINSPLHFGNGTRLTVT.

This chain joins TRBV4-1 and TRBJ1-5; D gene ambiguous. The CDR3 is 16 residues long. Germline lookup yields CDR1 MGHRA and CDR2 YSYEKL. V was trimmed by 1 base and J by 0 bases, leaving 10 bases between them. The CDR3 spells CASSQVLSYSNQPQHF. CDR3 nucleotides: TGCGCCAGCAGCCAAGTTCTCAGTTATAGCAATCAGCCCCAGCATTTT.

Here the CDR3 DNA reads TGTGCCAGCAGCTTAGGGGAGGCCGGTGAAAAACTGTTTTTT. Residues: CASSLGEAGEKLFF. The V gene is TRBV7-9, the J gene TRBJ1-4; D is unresolved. The length of the CDR3 is 14 residues. V lost 1 base to trimming and J lost 7 bases, with 10 bases between them. CDR1 and CDR2 (germline): SEHNR, FQNEAQ (reference sequence).

This clone occurred once. V usage is TRBV19 and J usage is TRBJ2-1; the D is unclear. The V gene's germline CDR1 is LNHDA and CDR2 SQIVND (reference sequence). This CDR3 is 12 amino acids long. V lost 4 bases and J 8 bases, leaving 9 bases between the germline ends. CDR3: CASSTLADEQFF. In DNA form, the CDR3 reads TGTGCCAGTAGTACCTTGGCCGATGAGCAGTTCTTC.

The V gene is TRBV6-1, the J gene TRBJ2-2; D ambiguous. Germline-derived CDR1 and CDR2 are MNHNS and SASEGT. The V gene lost 4 bases and the J gene lost 1 base, with 7 bases spanning the gap. The CDR3 sequence is 14 residues long. This chain's CDR3 is CASSVQVNTGELFF. CDR3 nucleotide sequence: TGTGCCAGCAGTGTGCAGGTGAACACCGGGGAGCTGTTTTTT.

The chain uses TRBV7-9 and TRBJ1-1, with a possible D match to TRBD1 (5 bases). Trimming left V 5 bases short and J 11 bases short, with 12 bases between. The length of the CDR3 is 11 residues. CDR1 is SEHNR, CDR2 FQNEAQ, per germline (reference sequence). CDR3 in DNA: TGTGCCAGCAGCCAATTAGGGGCGGCTTTCTTT. It translates to CASSQLGAAFF.

V usage is TRBV5-1 and J usage is TRBJ2-3; D might be TRBD2 (5 bases). Trimming pared 3 bases from V and 5 bases from J, leaving 13 bases between. The V gene's germline CDR1 is SGHRS and CDR2 YFSETQ. The CDR3 contains 14 residues. The CDR3 nucleotides are TGCGCCAGCAGCTCTGGGAGCCAGTTAGATACGCAGTATTTT. It is translated as CASSSGSQLDTQYF.

This clone showed up just once. This sequence joins TRBV6-5 and TRBJ2-3; 7 bases match TRBD2. The CDR3 sequence is 14 residues long. Germline V gives CDR1 MNHEY, CDR2 SVGAGI. Trimming cost V 4 bases and J 0 bases; bases outside gene matches: 1. This CDR3 is CASSLTSSTDTQYF. The CDR3 bases are TGTGCCAGCAGTTTGACTAGCAGCACAGATACGCAGTATTTT.

The genes are TRBV5-1 and TRBJ2-3; 10 bases match TRBD2. CDR3 size: 16 residues. The germline gives CDR1 SGHRS, CDR2 YFSETQ. J lost 3 bases, V lost 0 bases, and 4 bases had no gene match. Here the CDR3 reads CASSLEPSGGTDTQYF. CDR3 nucleotides: TGCGCCAGCAGCTTGGAGCCTAGCGGGGGTACAGATACGCAGTATTTT.

This clone is a singleton in its sample. This chain links TRBV5-6 with TRBJ1-2; TRBD1 matches 9 bases. In germline, CDR1 is SGHDT, CDR2 YYEEEE. J lost 4 bases, V lost 5 bases, and 9 bases had no gene match. The CDR3 is 15 amino acids. The CDR3 nucleotides read TGTGCCAGCAGAATGGCCGGGACAGGGTCCTATGGCTACACCTTC. Translation: CASRMAGTGSYGYTF.

This chain uses TRBV5-8 with TRBJ2-3; 10 bases line up with TRBD1. J lost 5 bases, V lost 3 bases, and 6 bases had no gene match. From germline, CDR1 is SGHTS and CDR2 YDEGEE. CDR3 length: 15 amino acids. The CDR3 protein is CASSSRQGAGDTQYF. CDR3 bases: TGTGCCAGCAGCTCTCGACAGGGGGCAGGAGATACGCAGTATTTT. Full variable domain (outside the CDR3, taken from reference TRBV5-8 and TRBJ2-3): EAGVTQSPTHLIKTRGQQATLRCSPISGHTSVYWYQQALGLGLQFLLWYDEGEERNRGNFPPRFSGRQFPNYSSELNVNALELEDSALYLCASSSRQGAGDTQYFGPGTRLTVL.

The chain couples TRBV27 to TRBJ2-5; 8 bases fit TRBD2. The germline V gene encodes CDR1 MNHEY and CDR2 SMNVEV (reference sequence). The J segment lost 5 bases and the V segment lost 6 bases, leaving 8 bases of the junction unmatched. The CDR3 is 14 amino acids. CDR3 coding DNA: TGTGCCAGCAGCTTTCGGGGACTAGAGGAGACCCAGTACTTC. This encodes CASSFRGLEETQYF.

The chain links TRBV9 to TRBJ1-4, with a tentative D call TRBD1 (6 bases). CDR1 SGDLS and CDR2 YYNGEE come from the germline V gene. Deletions cut 4 bases from V and 6 bases from J, with 19 bases between. The CDR3 is 16 amino acids. DNA of the CDR3: TGTGCCAGCAGCAAAACCGCGGGGGGCGTCGATGAAAAACTGTTTTTT. Translated: CASSKTAGGVDEKLFF.

V usage is TRBV7-2 and J usage is TRBJ2-5; TRBD2 matches 8 bases. V gave up 5 bases and J gave up 1 base; unmatched junction bases: 3. The germline gives CDR1 SGHTA, CDR2 FQGNSA. The CDR3 has 14 amino acids. CDR3 loop: CASSRGGLQETQYF. In nucleotides, the CDR3 is TGTGCCAGCAGCCGCGGGGGGCTCCAAGAGACCCAGTACTTC.

The V gene is TRBV6-5, the J gene TRBJ1-5; perhaps TRBD1 as D (6 bases). From germline, CDR1 is MNHEY and CDR2 SVGAGI. This CDR3 region has 13 residues. V shed 2 bases and J shed 10 bases, with 12 bases lying between them. The CDR3 protein is CASSYSRDTPQHF. The CDR3 DNA reads TGTGCCAGCAGTTACAGCCGGGACACACCCCAGCATTTT.

The rearrangement links TRBV28 to TRBJ2-7; 11 nucleotides agree with TRBD2. V lost 5 bases, J lost 5 bases, and 8 bases stayed unmatched. The germline V gene encodes CDR1 MDHEN and CDR2 SYDVKM. The CDR3 extends over 15 amino acids. The CDR3 DNA reads as TGTGCCAGCAGTCCACTTAGCGGGGGGGCACACGAGCAGTACTTC. Amino acid sequence: CASSPLSGGAHEQYF.

This clone was counted between two and nine times. This chain uses TRBV7-3 with TRBJ2-1; 8 bases align to TRBD2. Germline V gene sequence: CDR1 SGHTA, CDR2 FQGTGA. After removal of 6 bases from V and 7 bases from J, the junction contained 11 bases not matched to a gene. This CDR3 is 15 amino acids long. CDR3 amino acids: CASRFPGGPVNEQFF. CDR3 nucleotides: TGTGCCAGCAGGTTCCCGGGGGGGCCGGTTAATGAGCAGTTCTTC.

Worth noting for this clone: The junction departs from the called germline gene at one end, perhaps through a read error. The chain joins TRBV19 to TRBJ1-2, with 10 bases identical to TRBD1. Germline CDR1 and CDR2: LNHDA and SQIVND (reference sequence). This CDR3 spans 15 amino acids. The CDR3 is CASSVGTGDHYGSTF. The CDR3 DNA sequence: TGTGCCAGTAGTGTCGGGACAGGGGATCATTATGGCTCCACCTTC.

This clone appeared once. The V gene is TRBV2, the J gene TRBJ1-5; perhaps TRBD1 as D (6 bases). The length of the CDR3 is 16 residues. Trimming took off 6 bases at V and 0 bases at J, with 15 bases between the two ends. Germline V gives CDR1 SNHLY, CDR2 FYNNEI. The CDR3 bases are TGTGCCAGCAGGGAGGACCGGACAGTTAGCAATCAGCCCCAGCATTTT. The encoded protein is CASREDRTVSNQPQHF.

The genes are TRBV5-4 and TRBJ1-6; TRBD1 matches 7 bases. Germline CDR1 reads SGHNT; CDR2 reads YYREEE (reference sequence). The CDR3 contains 14 residues. V trimming: 4 bases; J trimming: 7 bases; junction bases outside the gene matches: 5. CDR3 sequence (DNA): TGTGCCAGCAGCCCCCGGGACAGCAATTCACCCCTCCACTTT. Translated, it gives CASSPRDSNSPLHF.

The V and J genes are TRBV6-1 and TRBJ2-1; 7 bases match TRBD1. The CDR3 totals 11 residues. Germline V gene sequence: CDR1 MNHNS, CDR2 SASEGT. The V gene end was trimmed by 6 bases and the J gene end by 9 bases; junction bases not matched to a gene: 2. The CDR3 loop reads CASSRQGEQFF. CDR3 DNA: TGTGCCAGCAGCAGACAGGGTGAGCAGTTCTTC.